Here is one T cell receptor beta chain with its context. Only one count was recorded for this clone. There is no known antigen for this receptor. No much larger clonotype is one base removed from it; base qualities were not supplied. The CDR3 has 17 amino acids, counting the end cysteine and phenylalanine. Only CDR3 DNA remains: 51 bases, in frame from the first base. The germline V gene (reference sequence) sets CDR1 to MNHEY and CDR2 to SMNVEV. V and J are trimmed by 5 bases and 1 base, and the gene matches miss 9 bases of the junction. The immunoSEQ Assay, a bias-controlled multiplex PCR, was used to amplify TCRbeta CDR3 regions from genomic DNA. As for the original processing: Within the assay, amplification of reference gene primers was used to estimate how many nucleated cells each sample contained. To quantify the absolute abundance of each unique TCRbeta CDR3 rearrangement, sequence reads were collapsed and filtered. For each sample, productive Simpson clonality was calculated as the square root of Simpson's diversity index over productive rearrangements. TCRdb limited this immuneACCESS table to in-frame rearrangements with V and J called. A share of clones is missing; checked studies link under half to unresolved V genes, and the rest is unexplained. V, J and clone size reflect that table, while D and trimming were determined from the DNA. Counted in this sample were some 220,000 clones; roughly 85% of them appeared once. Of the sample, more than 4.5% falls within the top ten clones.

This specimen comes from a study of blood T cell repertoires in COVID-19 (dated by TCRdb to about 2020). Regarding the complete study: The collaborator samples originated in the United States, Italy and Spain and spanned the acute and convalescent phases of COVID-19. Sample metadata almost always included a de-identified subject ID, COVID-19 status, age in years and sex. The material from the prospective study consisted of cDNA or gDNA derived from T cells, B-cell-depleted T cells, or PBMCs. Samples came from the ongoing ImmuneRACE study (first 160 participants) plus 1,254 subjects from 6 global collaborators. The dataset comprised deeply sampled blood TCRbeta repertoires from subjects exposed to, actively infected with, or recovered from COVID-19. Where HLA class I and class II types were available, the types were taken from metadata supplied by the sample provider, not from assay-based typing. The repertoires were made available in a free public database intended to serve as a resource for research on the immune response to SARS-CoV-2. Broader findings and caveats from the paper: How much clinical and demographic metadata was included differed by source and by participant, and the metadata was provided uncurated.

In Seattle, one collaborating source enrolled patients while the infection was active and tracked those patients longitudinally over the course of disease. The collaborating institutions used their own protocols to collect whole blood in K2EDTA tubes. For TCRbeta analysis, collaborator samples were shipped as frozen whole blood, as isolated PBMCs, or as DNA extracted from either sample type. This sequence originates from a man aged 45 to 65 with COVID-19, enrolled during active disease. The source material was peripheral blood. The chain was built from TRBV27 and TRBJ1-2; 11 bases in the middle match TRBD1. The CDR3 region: CASSLKGQGVFNYGYTF. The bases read TGTGCCAGCAGTCTTAAGGGACAGGGGGTGTTTAACTATGGCTACACCTTC.